This T cell receptor (beta chain) was documented in a study of blood T cell repertoires in COVID-19. The cohort comprised adults aged roughly 18 to 100 years residing in approximately 25 US areas. Sequencing was performed with immunoSEQ multiplex PCR; in TCRdb, only in-frame clones are kept and a portion is missing. The table lists around 300,000 clones, roughly 89% of them singletons. The CDR3 consists of 18 residues. Germline-derived CDR1 and CDR2 are SGHNT and YYREEE (reference sequence). V gave up 4 bases and J gave up 0 bases, with 22 bases separating them. Sequencing was done on a sample of PBMCs or T cells enriched from blood (not recorded which). The source is a woman aged 40 to 50 who had recovered from COVID-19. This rearrangement joins TRBV5-4 to TRBJ1-2; possible D gene TRBD1, 5 bases. The CDR3 nucleotides are TGTGCCAGCAGCCCCCCGAATGGGGCAGCCTCTACTAACTATGGCTACACCTTC. This translates into CASSPPNGAASTNYGYTF.